Each of the 5 T cell receptor beta chains below was sequenced from the same sample in a study of blood T cell repertoires in COVID-19 (dated by TCRdb to about 2020). Library preparation was by the immunoSEQ multiplex PCR assay. Imported from immuneACCESS, the table was reduced by TCRdb to in-frame sequences with V and J called. These copies leave out some clones; in studies compared against another copy, an unresolved V gene accounts for under half, and the cause of the remainder is not known. The sample data list about 200,000 clones, and roughly 90% of these were observed just once. The ten most abundant clones make up roughly 1.6% of the sample. Sequencing input: peripheral blood. All receptors derive from a man between 18 and 29 years old with active or convalescent COVID-19.

This rearrangement joins TRBV2 to TRBJ2-3; D ambiguous. Germline V gene data show CDR1 as SNHLY and CDR2 as FYNNEI. This CDR3 contains 12 residues. The V end was cut by 4 bases, the J end by 3 bases, with 5 bases between. CDR3 sequence reads: CASSAGTDTQYF. The CDR3 region has the DNA TGTGCCAGCAGTGCGGGTACAGATACGCAGTATTTT.

This chain connects TRBV12-3 or TRBV12-4 to TRBJ1-1, with 10 bases that match TRBD1. Trimming removed 5 bases from V and 7 bases from J; junction bases left unmatched: 4. The CDR3 totals 13 residues. The CDR3 nucleotides read TGTGCCAGCAGTGACAGGGGGCTGGGTGAAGCTTTCTTT. This translates into CASSDRGLGEAFF.

J is TRBJ2-6 and V is TRBV2; D gene ambiguous. V was clipped by 6 bases and J by 2 bases, with 11 bases between them. The CDR3 is made up of 15 amino acids. In germline, CDR1 is SNHLY, CDR2 FYNNEI. CDR3 nucleotide sequence: TGTGCCAGCAGGGAAACATCCCCTGGGGCCAACGTCCTGACTTTC. This sequence encodes CASRETSPGANVLTF.

This clone has a handful of counts. This chain connects TRBV28 to TRBJ1-2; no reliable D call. The V gene's germline CDR1 is MDHEN and CDR2 SYDVKM. V lost 7 bases, J lost 6 bases, and 30 bases lay in between. This CDR3 has 18 amino acids. The CDR3 sequence is CASTSGAGVIDPVNGYTF. CDR3 DNA sequence: TGTGCCAGCACCAGCGGCGCAGGCGTTATAGATCCGGTTAATGGCTACACCTTC.

In this sample, this clone turned up a few times. The CDR3: CASSSQGGQYF. CDR3 nucleotides: TGTGCCAGCAGCTCTCAGGGGGGGCAGTACTTC. The chain joins TRBV7-6 to TRBJ2-7; weak D call: TRBD1 (7 bases). Deletions cut 4 bases from V and 9 bases from J, with 10 bases between. CDR1 is SGHVS, CDR2 FNYEAQ, per germline. The CDR3 is 11 amino acids.